The subject of this entry is one T cell receptor beta chain. The antigen is unknown. V lost 4 bases to trimming and J lost 2 bases, with 11 bases between them. This CDR3 is built from 14 residues. Germline-derived CDR1 and CDR2 are LNHNV and YYDKDF (reference sequence). Data came from immunoSEQ multiplex PCR; TCRdb stores just in-frame clones and leaves some out. The sample carries roughly 2,000,000 clones, 93% recorded once. These data are taken from a study of shared clonotypes between healthy human individuals. At the level of the study: Three CD4 naive, three CD4 memory, two CD8 naive and one CD8 memory plate were used per donor. Broader study findings: Naive CD4 clonotypes were shared across a few donors at roughly 5%.

CD8 cells regarded as naive lacked CD45RO, were positively chosen for CCR7, and omitted terminally differentiated effector memory CD45RA+ cells. The donors were all Caucasian adults (living in Nashville, Tennessee). This sequence was found in a man aged 18 to 30 in good health. Some clones in this sample may be carry-over from other donors' samples. The sample taken for sequencing was naive CD8+ T cells from PBMCs. The V gene is TRBV15, the J gene TRBJ1-1; weak D call: TRBD1 (6 bases). The CDR3 nucleotides are TGTGCCACCAGCAACGGGGGCGCCAACACTGAAGCTTTCTTT. Translated, it gives CATSNGGANTEAFF.